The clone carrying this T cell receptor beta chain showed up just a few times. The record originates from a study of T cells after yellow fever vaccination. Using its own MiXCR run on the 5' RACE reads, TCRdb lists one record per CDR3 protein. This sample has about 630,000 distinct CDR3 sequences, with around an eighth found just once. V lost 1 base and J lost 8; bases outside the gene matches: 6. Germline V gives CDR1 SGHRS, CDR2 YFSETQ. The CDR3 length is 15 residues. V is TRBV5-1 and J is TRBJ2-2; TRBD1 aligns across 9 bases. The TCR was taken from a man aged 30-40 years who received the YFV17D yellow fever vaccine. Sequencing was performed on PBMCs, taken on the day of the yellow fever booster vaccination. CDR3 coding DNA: TGCGCCAGCAGCTTGAGGACAGGGGAAGCGGGGGAGCTGTTTTTT. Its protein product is CASSLRTGEAGELFF.